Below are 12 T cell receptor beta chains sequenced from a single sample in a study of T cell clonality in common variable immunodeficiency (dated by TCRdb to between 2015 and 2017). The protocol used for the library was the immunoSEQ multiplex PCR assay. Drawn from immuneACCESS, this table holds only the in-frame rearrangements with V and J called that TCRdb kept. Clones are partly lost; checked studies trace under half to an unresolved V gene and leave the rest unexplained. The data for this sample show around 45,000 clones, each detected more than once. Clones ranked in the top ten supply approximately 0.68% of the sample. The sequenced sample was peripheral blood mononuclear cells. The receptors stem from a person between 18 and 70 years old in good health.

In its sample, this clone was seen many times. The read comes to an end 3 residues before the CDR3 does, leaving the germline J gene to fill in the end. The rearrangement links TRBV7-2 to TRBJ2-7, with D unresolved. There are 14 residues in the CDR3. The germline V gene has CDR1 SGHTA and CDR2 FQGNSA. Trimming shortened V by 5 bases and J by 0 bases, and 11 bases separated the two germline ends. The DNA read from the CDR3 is TGTGCCAGCAGCCTGACAAAGGACTCCTACGAG. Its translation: CASSLTKDSYE. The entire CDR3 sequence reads CASSLTKDSYEQYF.

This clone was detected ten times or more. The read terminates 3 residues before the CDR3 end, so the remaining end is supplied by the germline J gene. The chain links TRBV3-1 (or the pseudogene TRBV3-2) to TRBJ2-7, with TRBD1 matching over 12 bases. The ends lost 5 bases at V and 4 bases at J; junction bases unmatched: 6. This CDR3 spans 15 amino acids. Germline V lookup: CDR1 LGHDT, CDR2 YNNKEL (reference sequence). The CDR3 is CASSFGTGGYYEQYF. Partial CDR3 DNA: TGTGCCAGCAGCTTTGGGACAGGGGGCTATTACGAG.

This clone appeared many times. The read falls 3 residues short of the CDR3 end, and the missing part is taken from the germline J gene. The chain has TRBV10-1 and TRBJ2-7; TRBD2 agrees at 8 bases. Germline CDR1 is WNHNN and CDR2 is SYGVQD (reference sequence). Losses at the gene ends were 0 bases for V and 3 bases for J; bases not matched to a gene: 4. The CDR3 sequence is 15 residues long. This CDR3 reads CASSESRAGGYEQYF. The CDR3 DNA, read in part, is TGCGCCAGCAGTGAGTCGAGGGCGGGGGGCTACGAG.

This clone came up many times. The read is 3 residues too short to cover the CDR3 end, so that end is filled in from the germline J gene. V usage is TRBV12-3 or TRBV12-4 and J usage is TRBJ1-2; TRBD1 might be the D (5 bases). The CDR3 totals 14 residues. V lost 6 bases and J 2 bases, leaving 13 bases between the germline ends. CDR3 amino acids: CASSPGLPNYGYTF. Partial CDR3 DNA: TGTGCCAGCAGCCCGGGACTTCCGAACTATGGC.

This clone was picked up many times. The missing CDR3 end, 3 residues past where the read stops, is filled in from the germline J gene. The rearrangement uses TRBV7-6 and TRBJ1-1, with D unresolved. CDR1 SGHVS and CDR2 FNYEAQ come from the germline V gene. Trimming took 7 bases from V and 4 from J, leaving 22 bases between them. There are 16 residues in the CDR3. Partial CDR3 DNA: TGTGCCAGCACCCGGGGTAAGGGTAACCTTCGCACTGAA. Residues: CASTRGKGNLRTE. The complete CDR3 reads CASTRGKGNLRTEAFF. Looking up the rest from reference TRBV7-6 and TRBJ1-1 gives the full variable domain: GAGVSQSPRYKVTKRGQDVALRCDPISGHVSLYWYRQALGQGPEFLTYFNYEAQQDKSGLPNDRFSAERPEGSISTLTIQRTEQRDSAMYRCASTRGKGNLRTEAFFGQGTRLTVV.

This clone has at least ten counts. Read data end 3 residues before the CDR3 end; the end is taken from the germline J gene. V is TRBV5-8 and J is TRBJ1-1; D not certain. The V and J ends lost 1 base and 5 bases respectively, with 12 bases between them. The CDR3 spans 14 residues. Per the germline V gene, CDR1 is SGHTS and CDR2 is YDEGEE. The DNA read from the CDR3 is TGTGCCAGCAGCTTGTTTAGGGTACGGACTGAA. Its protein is CASSLFRVRTE. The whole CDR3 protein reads CASSLFRVRTEAFF.

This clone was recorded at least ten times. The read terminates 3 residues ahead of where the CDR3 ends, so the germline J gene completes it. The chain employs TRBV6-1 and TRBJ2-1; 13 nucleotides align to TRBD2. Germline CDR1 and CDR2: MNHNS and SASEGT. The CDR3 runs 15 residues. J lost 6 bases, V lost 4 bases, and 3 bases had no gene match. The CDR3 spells CASSGLAGGSNEQFF. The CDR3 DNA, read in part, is TGTGCCAGCAGTGGACTAGCGGGAGGTTCCAATGAG.

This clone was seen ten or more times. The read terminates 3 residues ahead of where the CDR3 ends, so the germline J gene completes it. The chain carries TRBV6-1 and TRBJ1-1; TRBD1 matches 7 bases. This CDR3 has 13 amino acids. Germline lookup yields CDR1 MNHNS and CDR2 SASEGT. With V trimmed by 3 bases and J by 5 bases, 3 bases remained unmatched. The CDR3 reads CASSEYRGTEAFF. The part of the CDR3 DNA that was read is TGTGCCAGCAGTGAGTACAGGGGAACTGAA.

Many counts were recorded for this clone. The CDR3 reads CASSQVDSLLGNTIYF. CDR3 bases read: TGTGCCAGCAGTCAAGTAGACAGTCTCCTCGGAAACACC. The chain is built from TRBV6-1 and TRBJ1-3, with a tentative D call TRBD1 (5 bases). Coverage ceases 3 residues before the CDR3 finishes, and the germline J gene fills in the end. The CDR3 has 16 residues. Trimming took 5 bases from V and 4 from J, leaving 18 bases between them. Germline V lookup: CDR1 MNHNS, CDR2 SASEGT.

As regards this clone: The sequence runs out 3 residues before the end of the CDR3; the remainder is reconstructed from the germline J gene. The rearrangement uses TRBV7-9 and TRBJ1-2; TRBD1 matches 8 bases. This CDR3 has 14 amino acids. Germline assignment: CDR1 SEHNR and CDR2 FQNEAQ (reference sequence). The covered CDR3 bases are TGTGCCAGCAGCCCTCGGGGGACAGGTCGTGAC. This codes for CASSPRGTGRD. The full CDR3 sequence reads CASSPRGTGRDYTF.

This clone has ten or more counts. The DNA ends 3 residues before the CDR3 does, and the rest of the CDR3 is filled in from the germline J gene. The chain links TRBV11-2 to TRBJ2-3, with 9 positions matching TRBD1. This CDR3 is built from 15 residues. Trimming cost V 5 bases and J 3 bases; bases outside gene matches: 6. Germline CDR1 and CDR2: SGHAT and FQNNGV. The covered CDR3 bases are TGTGCCAGCAGCCAAGGACAGGGGACAACAGATACG. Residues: CASSQGQGTTDT. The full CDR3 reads CASSQGQGTTDTQYF.

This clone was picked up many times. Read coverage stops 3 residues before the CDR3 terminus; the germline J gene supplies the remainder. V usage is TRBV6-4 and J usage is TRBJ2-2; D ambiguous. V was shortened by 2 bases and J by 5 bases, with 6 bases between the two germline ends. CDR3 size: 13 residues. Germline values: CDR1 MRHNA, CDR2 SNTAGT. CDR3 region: CASSDRSTGELFF. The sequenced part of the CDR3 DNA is TGTGCCAGCAGTGACCGGTCGACCGGGGAG.